The 25 T cell receptor beta chains below all came from one sample that was sequenced in a study of shared clonotypes between healthy human individuals. TCRdb keeps only in-frame clones here, not all; method: immunoSEQ multiplex PCR. The table includes about 1 million clones, under 80% detected once. Sequenced material: memory CD4+ T cells sorted from blood. The subset denotes: CD45RA-negative fraction. The origin of the receptors is a man aged 18 to 29 in good health.

For this clone: This same CDR3 is encoded by further DNA sequences in the sample. The chain has TRBV10-3 and TRBJ1-5, with TRBD1 matching over 9 bases. The CDR3 covers 14 residues. Germline V gene data show CDR1 as ENHRY and CDR2 as SYGVKD. With 4 bases clipped from V and 2 bases from J, the junction kept 0 bases outside the gene matches. Here the CDR3 reads CAISGQGGNQPQHF. The CDR3 DNA reads as TGTGCCATCAGTGGACAGGGGGGCAATCAGCCCCAGCATTTT.

The J gene is TRBJ2-2, the V gene TRBV28; TRBD1 aligns across 8 bases. Germline lookup yields CDR1 MDHEN and CDR2 SYDVKM. The CDR3 length is 13 residues. The V segment lost 7 bases and the J segment 7 bases; nucleotides outside the gene matches: 5. The CDR3: CASIRGQGGELFF. CDR3 coding DNA: TGTGCCAGCATCAGGGGGCAAGGCGGGGAGCTGTTTTTT.

This chain uses TRBV7-6 with TRBJ2-5; perhaps TRBD2 as D (6 bases). The germline V gene encodes CDR1 SGHVS and CDR2 FNYEAQ. This CDR3 is 16 amino acids long. V was cut by 2 bases and J by 1 base, with 14 bases left in between. CDR3 in DNA: TGTGCCAGCAGCTTATACCCCCGCGGGGCCCAAGAGACCCAGTACTTC. It codes for CASSLYPRGAQETQYF.

This clone was counted once. The chain recombines TRBV28 with TRBJ1-5, with D perhaps matching TRBD1 (6 bases). V shed 0 bases and J shed 5 bases, with 8 bases lying between them. Germline CDR1 reads MDHEN; CDR2 reads SYDVKM. The CDR3 is 14 residues long. For the CDR3, the DNA is TGTGCCAGCAGTTTATGGGGGGGCGATCAGCCCCAGCATTTT. Translated, it gives CASSLWGGDQPQHF. The complete variable domain, with remaining parts taken from reference TRBV28 and TRBJ1-5, reads DVKVTQSSRYLVKRTGEKVFLECVQDMDHENMFWYRQDPGLGLRLIYFSYDVKMKEKGDIPEGYSVSREKKERFSLILESASTNQTSMYLCASSLWGGDQPQHFGDGTRLSIL.

The chain employs TRBV5-1 and TRBJ2-7; 8 nucleotides match TRBD2. Germline V gene sequence: CDR1 SGHRS, CDR2 YFSETQ. The CDR3 is 17 residues long. Losses at the gene ends were 4 bases for V and 0 bases for J; bases not matched to a gene: 12. CDR3 loop: CASSLRLATRSSYEQYF. CDR3 bases: TGCGCCAGCAGCCTTAGACTAGCGACGAGGAGCTCCTACGAGCAGTACTTC.

The rearrangement joins TRBV6-6 to TRBJ1-5; a possible D gene is TRBD1 (5 bases). V was clipped by 8 bases and J by 7 bases, with 15 bases between them. Per germline, CDR1 MNHNY and CDR2 SVGAGI (reference sequence). There are 13 residues in the CDR3. The CDR3 region is CASGGTGEQPQHF. CDR3 nucleotides: TGTGCCAGCGGAGGGACTGGAGAACAGCCCCAGCATTTT.

Worth noting for this clone: The sample holds other DNA sequences that translate to the same CDR3. This chain links TRBV7-9 with TRBJ2-3; no definite D call. The CDR3 is made up of 13 amino acids. V dropped 6 bases and J dropped 3 bases, with 10 bases sitting between them. In germline, CDR1 is SEHNR, CDR2 FQNEAQ (reference sequence). CDR3 in DNA: TGTGCCAGCAGTCCTCTAGGGACAGATACGCAGTATTTT. This gives the protein CASSPLGTDTQYF.

The CDR3 sequence: CASNPGTAGGGYTF. Written as DNA, the CDR3 is TGTGCCAGCAACCCCGGGACAGCCGGGGGAGGCTACACCTTC. The chain combines TRBV6-1 with TRBJ1-2; TRBD1 matches at 7 bases. V lost 7 bases and J lost 8; bases outside the gene matches: 13. The CDR3 sequence is 14 residues long. The V gene's germline CDR1 is MNHNS and CDR2 SASEGT.

The V call is TRBV30, the J call TRBJ2-7; D not resolved. V lost 4 bases and J 0 bases, leaving 10 bases between the germline ends. The germline V gene encodes CDR1 GTSNPN and CDR2 SVGIG (reference sequence). CDR3 length: 13 amino acids. The CDR3 region is CAWTHRTSYEQYF. In DNA form, the CDR3 reads TGTGCCTGGACCCACCGGACCTCCTACGAGCAGTACTTC.

This clone was observed a few times. Other nucleotide sequences from this sample produce the same CDR3. The chain uses TRBV11-2 and TRBJ2-7; TRBD1 matches 8 bases. Trimming at V came to 1 base and at J to 4 bases, leaving 3 bases not matched to a gene. The CDR3 loop spans 14 amino acids. The germline V gene has CDR1 SGHAT and CDR2 FQNNGV. CDR3 amino acids: CASSLATGGYEQYF. DNA for the CDR3: TGTGCCAGCAGCTTAGCCACAGGGGGATACGAGCAGTACTTC.

The V gene is TRBV28, the J gene TRBJ2-5; D might be TRBD1 or TRBD2, each matching 6 bases. The V gene's germline CDR1 is MDHEN and CDR2 SYDVKM. The length of the CDR3 is 18 residues. V lost 5 bases, J lost 1 base, and 23 bases lay in between. Written as DNA, the CDR3 is TGTGCCAGCAGTGGTAGAGGTTTACAGGGACTCTTCCAAGAGACCCAGTACTTC. It encodes CASSGRGLQGLFQETQYF.

This clone was recorded a few times. The CDR3 here is CASSPNGGQNTEAFF. CDR3 nucleotide sequence: TGTGCCAGCTCACCAAATGGGGGGCAGAACACTGAAGCTTTCTTT. V usage is TRBV18 and J usage is TRBJ1-1, with a possible D match to TRBD1 (6 bases). The germline gives CDR1 KGHSH, CDR2 LQKENI. This CDR3 is 15 amino acids long. Deletions cut 2 bases from V and 1 base from J, with 11 bases between.

The chain links TRBV6-1 to TRBJ2-1; no definite D call. The CDR3 sequence is 14 residues long. The V gene lost 5 bases and the J gene lost 9 bases, with 17 bases spanning the gap. From germline, CDR1 is MNHNS and CDR2 SASEGT. This CDR3 is CASSPRDGRGEQFF. The CDR3 DNA reads TGTGCCAGCAGTCCTCGTGACGGACGCGGTGAGCAGTTCTTC.

Comments on this clone: This likely traces to a read error, being one base from a far larger clone. The chain recombines TRBV2 with TRBJ2-4; 8 bases line up with TRBD2. V shed 7 bases, J shed 1 base, and the junction held 18 bases outside the gene matches. The CDR3 extends over 19 amino acids. The germline V gene encodes CDR1 SNHLY and CDR2 FYNNEI. As DNA, the CDR3 is TGTGCCAGCAACCCGGGGGGGCCGGCGGTTATCGCGGCCAAAAACATTCAGTACTTC. It yields the protein CASNPGGPAVIAAKNIQYF.

On this clone: Other nucleotide sequences from this sample produce the same CDR3. The chain employs TRBV20-1 and TRBJ1-2; no definite D call. V was cut by 5 bases and J by 4 bases, with 8 bases left in between. The CDR3 runs to 11 residues. In germline, CDR1 is DFQATT, CDR2 SNEGSKA (reference sequence). The CDR3 DNA sequence: TGCAGTGCTCCTAACAGCTATGGCTACACCTTC. It yields the protein CSAPNSYGYTF.

The rearrangement joins TRBV19 to TRBJ1-4, with TRBD1 as a possible D gene (6 bases). Trimming removed 7 bases at V and 0 bases at J, with 15 bases between. This CDR3 has 16 amino acids. Germline values: CDR1 LNHDA, CDR2 SQIVND (reference sequence). In DNA form, the CDR3 reads TGTGCCAGTACCGGCAGGGGTTATGCAACTAATGAAAAACTGTTTTTT. Its protein is CASTGRGYATNEKLFF.

The chain is built from TRBV18 and TRBJ2-2, with D possibly being TRBD1 (5 bases). V was trimmed by 1 base and J by 6 bases, leaving 12 bases between them. The germline V gene has CDR1 KGHSH and CDR2 LQKENI. The CDR3 runs 15 residues. The CDR3 nucleotides are TGTGCCAGCTCACCACAAGGGGAAGCCGCCGGGGAGCTGTTTTTT. It is translated as CASSPQGEAAGELFF.

J is TRBJ2-3 and V is TRBV7-9; D remains ambiguous. Trimming pared 7 bases from V and 7 bases from J, leaving 21 bases between. The CDR3 totals 15 residues. Germline lookup yields CDR1 SEHNR and CDR2 FQNEAQ (reference sequence). The CDR3 sequence is CASTPRAGPANTQYF. The CDR3 DNA reads TGTGCCAGCACCCCACGGGCCGGCCCCGCCAATACGCAGTATTTT.

The chain is built from TRBV10-3 and TRBJ1-5, with a possible D match to TRBD1 (5 bases). CDR1 is ENHRY and CDR2 is SYGVKD in the germline V gene. With 10 bases removed from V and 4 bases from J, the gap between germline ends came to 11 bases. The CDR3 totals 12 residues. CDR3 region: CASSGANQPQHF. For the CDR3, the DNA is TGTGCCAGCTCTGGGGCTAATCAGCCCCAGCATTTT.

The V and J genes are TRBV5-1 and TRBJ1-2; weak D call: TRBD1 (5 bases). The germline gives CDR1 SGHRS, CDR2 YFSETQ. The germline V and J ends were trimmed by 1 base and 12 bases, with 16 bases remaining between them. This CDR3 has 13 amino acids. The CDR3 DNA sequence: TGCGCCAGCAGCTTGCCCGGGGGGGTGAGGAACACCTTC. This encodes CASSLPGGVRNTF.

V and J are TRBV5-1 and TRBJ2-3, with 10 bases fitting TRBD2. Losses at the gene ends were 5 bases for V and 2 bases for J; bases not matched to a gene: 8. The length of the CDR3 is 16 residues. Germline V gene data show CDR1 as SGHRS and CDR2 as YFSETQ. CDR3 residues: CASRRVAGGFTDTQYF. CDR3 sequence (DNA): TGCGCCAGCAGGCGGGTAGCGGGGGGCTTCACAGATACGCAGTATTTT.

This clone was seen more than once but under ten times. This chain links TRBV4-1 with TRBJ2-3, with D possibly called TRBD1 or TRBD2 (5 bases each). Trimming removed 1 base from V and 2 bases from J, with 16 bases in between. This CDR3 is built from 17 residues. Germline V CDR1 and CDR2: MGHRA, YSYEKL. The CDR3 DNA sequence: TGCGCCAGCAGCCAAGGTGGGACGTCTAAACCCACAGATACGCAGTATTTT. Residues: CASSQGGTSKPTDTQYF.

The chain is built from TRBV28 and TRBJ1-2; a weak D match, TRBD1 (5 bases). The ends were cut back, 6 bases at V and 4 bases at J, with 12 bases in the middle. The CDR3 runs 13 residues. The germline CDR1 and CDR2 sequences are MDHEN and SYDVKM. CDR3 DNA: TGTGCCAGCAGAATCTTGGGGGTCTATGGCTACACCTTC. It codes for CASRILGVYGYTF.

A single count supports this clone. The V and J genes are TRBV4-2 and TRBJ1-6; 7 positions agree with TRBD1. Germline CDR1 LGHNA, CDR2 YNFKEQ. V lost 6 bases, J lost 10 bases, and 6 bases stayed unmatched. The CDR3 runs to 13 residues. In nucleotides, the CDR3 is TGTGCCAGCAGGTTTGACAGGGAATCACCCCTCCACTTT. It codes for CASRFDRESPLHF.

V is TRBV5-4 and J is TRBJ1-2; maybe TRBD1 (5 bases). CDR3 length: 13 residues. Trimming took off 0 bases at V and 5 bases at J, with 8 bases between the two ends. The germline V gene encodes CDR1 SGHNT and CDR2 YYREEE (reference sequence). The CDR3 coding sequence is TGTGCCAGCAGCTTGGAAGGGACGTATGGCTACACCTTC. The encoded protein is CASSLEGTYGYTF.